The following is a TCR beta chain sequence with its context. Its target is not known. Every isolated RNA sample was fully reverse transcribed, so sequencing captured expressed TCRB transcripts. TCRdb's copy holds only in-frame clones and misses some; the assay was immunoSEQ multiplex PCR. This sample has just under 150,000 clones, with around 9.3% found just once. These data are taken from a study of beta chain features in type 1 diabetes. Overall study findings and caveats: The study notes PCR might favor shorter templates equally in patients and controls. The study found that naive, central memory and Treg TCRB repertoires appeared more similar in patients than in healthy donors. Within each of all four CD4+ subsets, Type 1 diabetes patients had TCRB CDR3s that were moderately but significantly shorter.

The J segment lost 9 bases and the V segment lost 2 bases, leaving 4 bases of the junction unmatched. Germline CDR1 reads SGHTA; CDR2 reads FQGTGA. This CDR3 contains 14 residues. Every sorted population was more than 98% pure. The sequenced sample consisted of naive CD4+ T cells from blood. The receptor comes from a man aged 18 to 30 in good health. The rearrangement joins TRBV7-3 to TRBJ1-6, with 7 bases that match TRBD1. The CDR3 protein is CASSLGQGGSPLHF. In DNA form, the CDR3 reads TGTGCCAGCAGCTTAGGGCAGGGGGGTTCACCCCTCCACTTT.